This T cell receptor (beta chain) comes out of a study of blood T cell repertoires in COVID-19. The overall study: Sites across the United States, Italy and Spain contributed samples from acute and convalescent COVID-19. T cells, B-cell-depleted T cells, or PBMCs supplied cDNA or gDNA.

Original processing notes: Amplification from reference gene primers served as the basis for estimated nucleated cell counts. TCRdb's table, derived via immunoSEQ multiplex PCR, lists solely in-frame clones and lacks some. The V and J calls and clone size are taken from that table; D and trimming were inferred from the DNA. The sample includes approximately 75,000 clones, around 88% of them seen just once. Germline trimming cut 0 bases from V and 8 bases from J; bases unmatched to any gene: 4. The V gene's germline CDR1 is SGHNT and CDR2 YYREEE (reference sequence). The CDR3 consists of 13 residues. This clone has a handful of counts.

The chain is built from TRBV5-4 and TRBJ1-2; 7 nucleotides align to TRBD1. Material for sequencing was peripheral blood. The source is a man in his sixties with acute or convalescent COVID-19. As DNA, the CDR3 is TGTGCCAGCAGCTTGGAAGGACAGGTCGGCTACACCTTC. Protein: CASSLEGQVGYTF.